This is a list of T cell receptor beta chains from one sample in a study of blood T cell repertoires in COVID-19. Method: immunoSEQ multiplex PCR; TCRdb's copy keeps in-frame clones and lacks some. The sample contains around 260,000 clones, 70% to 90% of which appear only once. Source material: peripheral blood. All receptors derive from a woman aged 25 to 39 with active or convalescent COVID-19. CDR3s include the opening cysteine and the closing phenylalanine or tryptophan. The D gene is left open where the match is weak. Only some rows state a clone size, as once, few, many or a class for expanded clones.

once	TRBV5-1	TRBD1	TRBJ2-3	TGCGCCAGCAGCTTGGGGACAGGGTCGGCAGATACGCAGTATTTT	CASSLGTGSADTQYF
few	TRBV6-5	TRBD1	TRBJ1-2	TGTGCCAGCAGTTCGTCGGGACAGATAAAAGGGTATGGCTACACCTTC	CASSSSGQIKGYGYTF
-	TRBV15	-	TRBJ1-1	TGTGCCACCAGCAGAGCCCCAGGGACAATGAACACTGAAGCTTTCTTT	CATSRAPGTMNTEAFF
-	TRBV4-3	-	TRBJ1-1	TGCGCCAGCAGCCAAGGGGGCATATCAACCACTGAAGCTTTCTTT	CASSQGGISTTEAFF
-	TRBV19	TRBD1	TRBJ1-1	TGTGCCAGTTACGCCGACAGGGATTTTATCGAAGCTTTCTTT	CASYADRDFIEAFF
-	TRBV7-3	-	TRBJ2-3	TGTGCCAGCAGCTTACGAGGGGGAGATACGCAGTATTTT	CASSLRGGDTQYF
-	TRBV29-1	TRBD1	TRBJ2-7	TGCAGTGGGACAGGGGACACCTACGAGCAGTACTTC	CSGTGDTYEQYF
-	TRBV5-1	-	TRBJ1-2	TGCGCCAGCAGCCCAGGACAGAACTATGGCTACACCTTC	CASSPGQNYGYTF
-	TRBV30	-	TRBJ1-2	TGTGCCTGGATGCGAGATACTTCTAACTATGGCTACACCTTC	CAWMRDTSNYGYTF
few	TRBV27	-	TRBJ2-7	TGTGCCAGCAGTTTATCGGTCAGGAACGAGCAGTACTTC	CASSLSVRNEQYF
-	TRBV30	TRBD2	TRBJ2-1	TGTGCCTGGAGTGTACTAGCGGGGGGCAATGAGCAGTTCTTC	CAWSVLAGGNEQFF
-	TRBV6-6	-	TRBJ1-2	TGTGCCAGCAATGGCGGGGGGTATGGCTACACCTTC	CASNGGGYGYTF
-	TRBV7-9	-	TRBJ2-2	TGTGCCAGCAGCTTACGGGACATGATCACCGGGGAGCTGTTTTTT	CASSLRDMITGELFF
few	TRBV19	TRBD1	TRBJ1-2	TGTGCCAGTAGTAAAACCGGGACAGGGTTCGGTGGCTACACCTTC	CASSKTGTGFGGYTF
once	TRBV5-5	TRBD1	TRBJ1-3	TGTGCCAGCAGCTTGGGAGGGGGCAGCGTTGCCTCTGGAAACACCATATATTTT	CASSLGGGSVASGNTIYF
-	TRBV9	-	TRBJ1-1	TGTGCCAGCAGCGCCAGGGAAAGGGCGAACACTGAAGCTTTCTTT	CASSARERANTEAFF
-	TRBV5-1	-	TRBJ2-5	TGCGCCAGCAGCTTGGGGCAGGTCCAAGAGACCCAGTACTTC	CASSLGQVQETQYF
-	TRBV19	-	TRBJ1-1	TGTGCCAGTAGTATTGAGTACTCGCTCCCTACCACTGAAGCTTTCTTT	CASSIEYSLPTTEAFF
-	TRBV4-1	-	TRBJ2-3	TGCGCCAGCAGCCAGGCCCCGGATACGCAGTATTTT	CASSQAPDTQYF
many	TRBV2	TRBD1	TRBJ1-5	TGTGCCAGCAGACGGGACAGTAATCAGCCCCAGCATTTT	CASRRDSNQPQHF
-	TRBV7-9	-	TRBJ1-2	TGTGCCAGCAGCTTAGCTGGCCCGACATGGGGCTACACCTTC	CASSLAGPTWGYTF
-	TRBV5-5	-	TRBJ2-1	TGTGCCAGCAGCTTGATGTCGGTGACCTACAATGAGCAGTTCTTC	CASSLMSVTYNEQFF
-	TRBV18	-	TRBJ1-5	TGTGCCAGCTCAATCAGCGGTGGCAATCAGCCCCAGCATTTT	CASSISGGNQPQHF
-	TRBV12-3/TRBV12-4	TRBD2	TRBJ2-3	TGTGCCAGCACCCTGCGGGGGGATACGCAGTATTTT	CASTLRGDTQYF
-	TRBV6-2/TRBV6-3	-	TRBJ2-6	TGTGCCAGCAGCCCCACTTTCTCTGGGGCCAACGTCCTGACTTTC	CASSPTFSGANVLTF
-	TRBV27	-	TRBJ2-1	TGTGCCAGCACCACTGGGCTGAGGCAGGGTCCCTACAATGAGCAGTTCTTC	CASTTGLRQGPYNEQFF
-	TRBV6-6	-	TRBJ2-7	TGTGCCAGCAGTCCGAGCGGGCAAGAGCAGTACTTC	CASSPSGQEQYF